The T cell receptor (beta chain) under discussion was sequenced for a study of cytomegalovirus exposure and HLA in healthy donors. Researchers ran the PCR with 60 Vbeta and 13 Jbeta primers. Method: immunoSEQ multiplex PCR; TCRdb's copy keeps in-frame clones and lacks some. Of approximately 190,000 clones listed, roughly 87% are singletons. The germline V gene encodes CDR1 SGHVS and CDR2 FNYEAQ. This CDR3 region has 15 residues. Input material: PBMCs. This chain joins TRBV7-6 and TRBJ2-5, with D maybe TRBD2 (6 bases). The J call is in doubt because the DNA end fits TRBJ2-7 better. The sequence was obtained from a boy aged 2-9 years in good health and CMV-seronegative. CDR3 sequence: CASSHGLAAPYEQYF. The CDR3 nucleotides are TGTGCCAGCAGCCACGGTTTAGCGGCCCCCTACGAGCAGTACTTC.